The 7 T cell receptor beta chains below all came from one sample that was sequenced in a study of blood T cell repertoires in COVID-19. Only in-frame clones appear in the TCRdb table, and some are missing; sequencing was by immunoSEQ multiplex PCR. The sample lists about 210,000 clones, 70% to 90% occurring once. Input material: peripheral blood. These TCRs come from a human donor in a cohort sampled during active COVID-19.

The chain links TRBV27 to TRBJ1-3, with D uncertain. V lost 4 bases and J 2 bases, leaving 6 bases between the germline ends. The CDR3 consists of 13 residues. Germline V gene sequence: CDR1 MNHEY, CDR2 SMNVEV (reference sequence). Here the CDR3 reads CASSSRAGNTIYF. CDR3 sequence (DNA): TGTGCCAGCAGTTCGCGGGCTGGAAACACCATATATTTT.

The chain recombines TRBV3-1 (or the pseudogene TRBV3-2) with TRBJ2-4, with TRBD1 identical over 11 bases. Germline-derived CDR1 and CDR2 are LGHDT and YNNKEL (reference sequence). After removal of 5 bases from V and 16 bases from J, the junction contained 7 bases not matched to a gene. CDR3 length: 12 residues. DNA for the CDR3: TGTGCCAGCAGCTGGGGACAGGGGGTCGCATACTTC. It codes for CASSWGQGVAYF.

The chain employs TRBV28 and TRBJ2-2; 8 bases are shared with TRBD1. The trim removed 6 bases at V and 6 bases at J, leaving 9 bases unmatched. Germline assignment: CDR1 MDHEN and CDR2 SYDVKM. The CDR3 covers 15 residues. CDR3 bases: TGTGCCAGCAGAACTCCAGGGGGCTTCGCCGGGGAGCTGTTTTTT. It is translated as CASRTPGGFAGELFF.

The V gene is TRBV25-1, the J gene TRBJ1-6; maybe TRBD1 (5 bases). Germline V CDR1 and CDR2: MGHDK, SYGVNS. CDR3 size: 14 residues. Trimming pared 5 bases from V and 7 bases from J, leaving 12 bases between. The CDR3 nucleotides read TGTGCCAGCAGTTTCCAGGGCTCGAATTCACCCCTCCACTTT. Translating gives CASSFQGSNSPLHF.

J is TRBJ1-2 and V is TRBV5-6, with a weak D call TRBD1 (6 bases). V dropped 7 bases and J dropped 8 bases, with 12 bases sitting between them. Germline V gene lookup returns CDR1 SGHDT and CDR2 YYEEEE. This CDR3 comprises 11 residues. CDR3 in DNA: TGTGCCAGCGGAACAGGGAAAGGCTACACCTTC. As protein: CASGTGKGYTF.

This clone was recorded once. In DNA, the CDR3 is TGTGCCAGCAGCGGCCGGGACAGCCCTCGCGAGCAGTACTTC. Translating gives CASSGRDSPREQYF. The chain uses TRBV5-8 and TRBJ2-7; 7 bases align to TRBD1. The CDR3 runs 14 residues. CDR1 and CDR2 from the germline V gene are SGHTS and YDEGEE. V shed 4 bases, J shed 6 bases, and the junction held 10 bases outside the gene matches.

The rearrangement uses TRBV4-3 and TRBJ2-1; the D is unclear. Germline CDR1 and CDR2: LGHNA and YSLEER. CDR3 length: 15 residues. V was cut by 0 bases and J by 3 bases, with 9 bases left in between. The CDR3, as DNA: TGCGCCAGCAGCCAAGAAAGACTGTACTACAATGAGCAGTTCTTC. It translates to CASSQERLYYNEQFF.